Below, one TCR beta chain is given with its context. The antigen is unknown. These data are taken from a study of cytomegalovirus exposure and HLA in healthy donors. General study points: Investigators reported 150 to 200 TCR beta chains as tied to cytomegalovirus.

This table comes from immunoSEQ multiplex PCR, and its TCRdb copy is limited to in-frame clones, with some not included. The sample carries fewer than 150,000 clones, 70% to 85% recorded once. The V and J ends lost 5 bases and 7 bases, in that order; junction bases with no gene match: 14. CDR3 length: 16 residues. Germline CDR1 is SGHNT and CDR2 is YENEEA. Sequencing was carried out using PBMCs. The clonotype comes from a man aged 30 to 39 in good health and CMV-seropositive. This chain links TRBV11-3 with TRBJ2-1, with TRBD2 matching 7 bases. In DNA, the CDR3 is TGTGCCAGCAGCCCCCGGTCTGGCGGGGGTGTAAATGAGCAGTTCTTC. It translates to CASSPRSGGGVNEQFF.